Listed here are 4 T cell receptor beta chains from one sample, sequenced in a study of metastatic and nonmetastatic thyroid tumors (dated by TCRdb to 2020 to 2022). No patient had received any treatment before thyroid surgery. The receptor library was made with PCR. Sequencing used an Illumina HiSeq 4000. TCRdb reprocessing: public reads trimmed at Q25 with fastp, clones called with MiXCR, in-frame beta chains kept. The sample records more than 11,000 clones, around 29% of which are singletons. Of the sample, around 3.6% is held by the ten largest clones. Sequencing was carried out using blood. These receptors were collected from a female donor with papillary thyroid cancer or a benign thyroid nodule (not recorded which). Some clones in this sample may be carry-over from other donors' samples.

CDR3 nucleotides: TGTGCCAGCACCTACGGGCAGAACACTGAAGCTTTCTTT. This gives the protein CASTYGQNTEAFF. This sequence joins TRBV12-3 or TRBV12-4 and TRBJ1-1; unclear D gene. The CDR3 spans 13 residues. V was shortened by 7 bases and J by 1 base, with 10 bases between the two germline ends.

By share, this clone ranks as medium-sized (0.01 to 0.1%). The chain has TRBV7-2 and TRBJ2-1, with 9 bases fitting TRBD2. CDR1 SGHTA and CDR2 FQGNSA come from the germline V gene. The CDR3 length is 14 residues. V shed 6 bases, J shed 8 bases, and the junction held 8 bases outside the gene matches. Here the CDR3 reads CASSVSGGRDEQFF. The DNA of the CDR3 is TGTGCCAGCAGTGTAAGCGGGGGGCGGGATGAGCAGTTCTTC.

By frequency in the sample, this clone is medium-sized. The genes are TRBV19 and TRBJ1-4; 8 bases line up with TRBD1. After removal of 4 bases from V and 10 bases from J, the junction contained 8 bases not matched to a gene. This CDR3 has 14 amino acids. Germline V gives CDR1 LNHDA, CDR2 SQIVND (reference sequence). The CDR3 region has the DNA TGTGCCAGTAGTACGCCAGGGGGCAAGGGAAAACTGTTTTTT. Translation: CASSTPGGKGKLFF.

By frequency in the sample, this clone is medium-sized. The gene calls are TRBV30 and TRBJ1-6; unclear D gene. The CDR3 has 13 amino acids. Trimming cost V 1 base and J 5 bases, with 6 bases left between them. Germline values: CDR1 GTSNPN, CDR2 SVGIG (reference sequence). The CDR3, as DNA: TGTGCCTGGAGTGCCCAGAATAATTCACCCCTCCACTTT. Translating it yields CAWSAQNNSPLHF.